This T cell receptor (beta chain) was sequenced during a study of cytomegalovirus exposure and HLA in healthy donors. Study findings and constraints: V segments that were indistinguishable, TRBV6-2 and TRBV6-3 among them, were omitted from analysis.

Looked up from germline, CDR1 is MDHEN and CDR2 is SYDVKM. V was cut by 5 bases and J by 1 base, with 9 bases left in between. The CDR3 is 15 residues long. The primer mix had 60 Vbeta and 13 Jbeta primers. Produced via immunoSEQ multiplex PCR; TCRdb's table is partial and in-frame only. Among about 200,000 clones listed, around 88% were seen once. On this clone: The antigen is unknown.

The gene calls are TRBV28 and TRBJ2-6; D is ambiguous. This TCR derives from a woman aged 30 to 39 in good health and CMV-seronegative. Specimen: PBMCs. The CDR3 DNA reads TGTGCCAGCAGTGTATCTTTATCTGGGGCCAACGTCCTGACTTTC. Translation gives CASSVSLSGANVLTF.